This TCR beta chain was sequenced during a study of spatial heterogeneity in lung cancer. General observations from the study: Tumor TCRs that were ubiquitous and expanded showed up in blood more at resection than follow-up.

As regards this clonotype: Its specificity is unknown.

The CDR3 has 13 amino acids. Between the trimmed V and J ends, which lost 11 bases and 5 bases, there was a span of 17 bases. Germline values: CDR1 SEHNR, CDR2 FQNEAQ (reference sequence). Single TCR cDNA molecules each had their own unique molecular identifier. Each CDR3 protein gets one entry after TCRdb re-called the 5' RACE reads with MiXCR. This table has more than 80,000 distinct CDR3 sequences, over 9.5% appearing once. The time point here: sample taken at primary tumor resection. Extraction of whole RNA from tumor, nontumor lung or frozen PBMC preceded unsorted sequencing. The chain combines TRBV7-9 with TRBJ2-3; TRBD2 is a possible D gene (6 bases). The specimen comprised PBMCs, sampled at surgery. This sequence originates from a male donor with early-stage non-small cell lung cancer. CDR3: CADREPFVDTQYF. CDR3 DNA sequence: TGTGCCGACCGGGAGCCCTTCGTAGATACGCAGTATTTT.